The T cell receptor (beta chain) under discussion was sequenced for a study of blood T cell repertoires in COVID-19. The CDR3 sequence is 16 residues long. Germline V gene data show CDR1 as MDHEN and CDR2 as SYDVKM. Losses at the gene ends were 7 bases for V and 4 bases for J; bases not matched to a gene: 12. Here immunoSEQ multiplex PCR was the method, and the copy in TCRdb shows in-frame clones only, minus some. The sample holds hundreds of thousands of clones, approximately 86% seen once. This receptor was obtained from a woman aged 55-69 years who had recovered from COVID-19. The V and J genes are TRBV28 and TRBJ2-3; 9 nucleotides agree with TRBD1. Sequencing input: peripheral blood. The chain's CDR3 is CASMSTVGQGADTQYF. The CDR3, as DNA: TGTGCCAGCATGTCAACCGTGGGACAGGGTGCAGATACGCAGTATTTT.